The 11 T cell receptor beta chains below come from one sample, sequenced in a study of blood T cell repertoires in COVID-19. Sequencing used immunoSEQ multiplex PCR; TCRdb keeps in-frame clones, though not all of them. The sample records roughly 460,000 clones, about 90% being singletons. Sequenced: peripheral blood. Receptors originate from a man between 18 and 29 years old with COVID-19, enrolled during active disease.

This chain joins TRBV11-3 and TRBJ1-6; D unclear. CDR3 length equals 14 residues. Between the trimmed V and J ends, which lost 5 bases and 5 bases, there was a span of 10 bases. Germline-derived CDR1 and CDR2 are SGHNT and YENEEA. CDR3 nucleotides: TGTGCCAGCAGCGCCCCCAGAAATAATTCACCCCTCCACTTT. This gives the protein CASSAPRNNSPLHF.

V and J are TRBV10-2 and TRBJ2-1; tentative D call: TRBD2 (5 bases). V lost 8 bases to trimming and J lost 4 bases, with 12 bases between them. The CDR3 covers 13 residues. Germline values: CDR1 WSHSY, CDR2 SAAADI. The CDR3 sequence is CASSEERYNEQFF. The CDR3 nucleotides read TGCGCCAGCTCCGAGGAGCGGTACAATGAGCAGTTCTTC.

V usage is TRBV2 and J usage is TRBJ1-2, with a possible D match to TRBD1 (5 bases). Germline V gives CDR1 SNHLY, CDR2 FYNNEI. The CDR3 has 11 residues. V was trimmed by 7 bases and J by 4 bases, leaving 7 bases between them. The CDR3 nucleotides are TGTGCCAGCATAGGGGTCTATGGCTACACCTTC. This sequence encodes CASIGVYGYTF.

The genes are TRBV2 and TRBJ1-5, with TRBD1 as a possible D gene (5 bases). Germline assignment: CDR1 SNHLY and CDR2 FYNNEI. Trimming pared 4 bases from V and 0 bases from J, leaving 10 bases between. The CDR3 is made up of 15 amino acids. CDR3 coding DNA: TGTGCCAGCAGTGGGGGACTGTATAGCAATCAGCCCCAGCATTTT. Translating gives CASSGGLYSNQPQHF.

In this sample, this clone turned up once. CDR3 in amino acids: CASKVSGSYEQFF. CDR3 sequence (DNA): TGTGCCAGCAAGGTTAGCGGGAGTTATGAGCAGTTCTTC. The chain couples TRBV2 to TRBJ2-1; TRBD2 matches 9 bases. Germline V gene data show CDR1 as SNHLY and CDR2 as FYNNEI. The CDR3 contains 13 residues. Unmatched junction bases numbered 6, after V lost 7 bases and J lost 8 bases.

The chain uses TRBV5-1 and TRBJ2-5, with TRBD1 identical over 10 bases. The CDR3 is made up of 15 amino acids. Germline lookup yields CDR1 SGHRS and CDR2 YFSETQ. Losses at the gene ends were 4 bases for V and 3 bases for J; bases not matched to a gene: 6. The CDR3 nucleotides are TGCGCCAGCAGCCCTTCCGGGACAGGGGAAGAGACCCAGTACTTC. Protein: CASSPSGTGEETQYF. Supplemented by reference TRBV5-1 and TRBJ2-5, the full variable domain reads KAGVTQTPRYLIKTRGQQVTLSCSPISGHRSVSWYQQTPGQGLQFLFEYFSETQRNKGNFPGRFSGRQFSNSRSEMNVSTLELGDSALYLCASSPSGTGEETQYFGPGTRLLVL.

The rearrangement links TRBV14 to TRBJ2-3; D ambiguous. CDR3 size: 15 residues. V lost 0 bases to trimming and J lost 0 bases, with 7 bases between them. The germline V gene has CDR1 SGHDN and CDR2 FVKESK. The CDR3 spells CASSQELVSTDTQYF. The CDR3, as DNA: TGTGCCAGCAGCCAAGAATTAGTAAGCACAGATACGCAGTATTTT.

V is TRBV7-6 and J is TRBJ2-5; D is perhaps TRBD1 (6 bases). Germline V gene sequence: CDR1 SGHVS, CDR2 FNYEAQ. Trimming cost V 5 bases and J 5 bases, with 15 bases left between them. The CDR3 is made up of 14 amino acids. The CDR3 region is CASSLKTGTETQYF. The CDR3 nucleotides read TGTGCCAGCAGCCTAAAGACAGGCACGGAGACCCAGTACTTC. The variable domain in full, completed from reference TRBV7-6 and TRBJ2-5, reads GAGVSQSPRYKVTKRGQDVALRCDPISGHVSLYWYRQALGQGPEFLTYFNYEAQQDKSGLPNDRFSAERPEGSISTLTIQRTEQRDSAMYRCASSLKTGTETQYFGPGTRLLVL.

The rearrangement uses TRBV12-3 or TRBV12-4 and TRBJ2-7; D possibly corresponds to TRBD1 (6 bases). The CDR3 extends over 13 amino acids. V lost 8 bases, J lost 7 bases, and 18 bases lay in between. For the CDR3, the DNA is TGTGCCAGCGGAACAGGGATCCGAAGAGAGCAGTACTTC. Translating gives CASGTGIRREQYF.

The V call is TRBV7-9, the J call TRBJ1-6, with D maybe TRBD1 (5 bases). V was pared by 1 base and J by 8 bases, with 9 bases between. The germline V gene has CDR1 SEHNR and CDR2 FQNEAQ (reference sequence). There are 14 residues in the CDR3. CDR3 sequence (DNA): TGTGCCAGCAGCTTAGTCGAAGGGGATTCACCCCTCCACTTT. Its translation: CASSLVEGDSPLHF.

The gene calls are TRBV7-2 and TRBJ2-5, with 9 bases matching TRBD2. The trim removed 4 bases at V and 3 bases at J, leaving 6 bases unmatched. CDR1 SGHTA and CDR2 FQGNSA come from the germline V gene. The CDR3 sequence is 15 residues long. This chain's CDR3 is CASSSWGLAKETQYF. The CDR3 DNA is TGTGCCAGCAGCTCCTGGGGACTAGCCAAAGAGACCCAGTACTTC.